Below, 2 T cell receptor beta chains from the same sample are listed, as sequenced in a study of blood T cells in healthy people across ages. Next came a second PCR, run for about 7 to 12 cycles, which used a sample-barcoded 5' primer along with a J-beta primer mix. TCRdb independently ran MiXCR on the 5' RACE reads; one entry per CDR3 protein. The table lists about 1.7 million distinct CDR3 sequences, about 28% of them singletons. The sample consisted of blood. The receptor source for this set is a woman aged 25 to 45 in good health.

This clonotype was seen more than once but under ten times. The V and J genes are TRBV29-1 and TRBJ1-1; 9 bases match TRBD1. Losses at the gene ends were 6 bases for V and 1 base for J; bases not matched to a gene: 12. The CDR3 is 16 residues long. CDR1 and CDR2 (germline): SQVTM, ANQGSEA. The CDR3 loop reads CSVSGTGNLGNTEAFF. CDR3 nucleotides: TGCAGCGTATCCGGGACAGGGAATTTAGGGAACACTGAAGCTTTCTTT.

The gene calls are TRBV20-1 and TRBJ2-5; D is possibly TRBD1 or TRBD2 (7 bases each). There are 15 residues in the CDR3. CDR1 DFQATT and CDR2 SNEGSKA come from the germline V gene (reference sequence). Trimming took off 1 base at V and 4 bases at J, with 16 bases between the two ends. The CDR3 sequence is CSARGSSGGGETQYF. DNA of the CDR3: TGCAGTGCTAGAGGGTCCTCAGGGGGGGGAGAGACCCAGTACTTC.